The TCR beta chain described here comes from a study of cytomegalovirus exposure and HLA in healthy donors. Study background: Later, an analysis reported that the approximately 120 validation repertoires had used the same platform as the approximately 660 first-cohort repertoires.

In this sample, this clone turned up a few times. Its target is not known. The table came from immunoSEQ multiplex PCR; TCRdb's copy has only in-frame clones and leaves some out. This sample has about 190,000 clones, with roughly four fifths found just once. Study results and limitations: Approximately 160 TCR beta chains were listed as cytomegalovirus-associated. Specific recognition of CMV antigens was confirmed in vitro for a few chains (all CMV-associated).

The CDR3 loop spans 15 amino acids. Trimming removed 0 bases from V and 2 bases from J; junction bases left unmatched: 3. CDR1 and CDR2 (germline): SGDLS, YYNGEE. The chain combines TRBV9 with TRBJ2-7, with 9 bases that match TRBD2. The sequenced sample was PBMCs. The sequence came from a woman aged 18-29 years in good health and CMV-seropositive. CDR3 DNA sequence: TGTGCCAGCAGCGTAGGGGTAGCGGGGGCCTACGAGCAGTACTTC. Protein: CASSVGVAGAYEQYF.